This entry lists 23 T cell receptor beta chains sequenced from one sample in a study of vaccination effects on CD4 cells after COVID-19 (dated by TCRdb to about 2022). The library came from the immunoSEQ multiplex PCR assay. TCRdb took this table from immuneACCESS and kept in-frame rearrangements with V and J called. Such tables lack part of the clones; where checked against another copy, unresolved V genes explain under half of the gap, and the rest is unexplained. Counted in this sample were 55,000 to 70,000 clones; about four fifths of them appeared once. About 2.5% of the sample belongs to the ten largest clones. Their recognized antigens are unknown. To identify antigen-specific CD4+ T cell clonotypes by their expansion, the ViraFEST assay first stimulated PBMC with viral peptide pools and then applied TCR sequencing. After about 10 days of culture, CD4+ T cells were isolated with the EasySep CD4+ T cell isolation kit.

Sequenced here: CD4+ T cells from PBMCs cultured with HCoV-229E spike peptides, sampled before COVID-19 vaccination. The sample's cell subset or site label is to be understood as: HCoV-229E spike overlapping peptide pool stimulation. These TCRs come from a human donor who received a COVID-19 vaccine.

This chain connects TRBV11-2 to TRBJ2-4; 7 positions agree with TRBD1. Per germline, CDR1 SGHAT and CDR2 FQNNGV. The junction had 10 bases not matched to a gene; V was cut back by 4 bases and J by 1 base. CDR3 length: 17 residues. The DNA of the CDR3 is TGTGCCAGCAGCTCCTACAGGGGAATCGCGGCCAAAAACATTCAGTACTTC. It yields the protein CASSSYRGIAAKNIQYF.

The chain uses TRBV19 and TRBJ2-1, with 12 bases aligning to TRBD2. The CDR3 runs to 14 residues. With V trimmed by 4 bases and J by 12 bases, 7 bases remained unmatched. Germline CDR1 is LNHDA and CDR2 is SQIVND (reference sequence). DNA of the CDR3: TGTGCCAGTAGTAGGCTAGCGGGGGGGCTGGGGCAGTTCTTC. This codes for CASSRLAGGLGQFF.

The genes are TRBV30 and TRBJ1-5, with 7 positions matching TRBD1. CDR3 length: 12 amino acids. V shed 3 bases and J 11 bases; nucleotides not matched to a gene: 7. Germline-derived CDR1 and CDR2 are GTSNPN and SVGIG (reference sequence). CDR3 sequence: CAWSRGERSQHF. The CDR3 bases are TGTGCCTGGAGCAGGGGGGAGAGGTCCCAGCATTTT.

For the CDR3, the DNA is TGCAGTGCTAGTAACGGTCCTTATGGCTACACCTTC. Protein: CSASNGPYGYTF. The chain couples TRBV20-1 to TRBJ1-2; D is uncertain. Germline-derived CDR1 and CDR2 are DFQATT and SNEGSKA (reference sequence). Trimming cost V 3 bases and J 5 bases, with 10 bases left between them. CDR3 length: 12 residues.

This clone came up a few times. V and J are TRBV11-2 and TRBJ1-1, with no clear D. Germline assignment: CDR1 SGHAT and CDR2 FQNNGV. V was trimmed by 5 bases and J by 5 bases, leaving 12 bases between them. The CDR3 runs to 13 residues. The chain's CDR3 is CASSPYIGTEAFF. The CDR3 DNA reads TGTGCCAGCAGCCCTTATATTGGGACTGAAGCTTTCTTT.

This chain links TRBV7-2 with TRBJ1-1; 8 bases map to TRBD1. The CDR3 is made up of 15 amino acids. Germline trimming cut 5 bases from V and 0 bases from J; bases unmatched to any gene: 5. Looked up from germline, CDR1 is SGHTA and CDR2 is FQGNSA. The CDR3 sequence is CASSPRQGLNTEAFF. The CDR3 DNA reads TGTGCCAGCAGCCCGAGACAGGGGTTGAACACTGAAGCTTTCTTT.

As DNA, the CDR3 is TGTGCCAGCTCACCACGGGGGGCCATTGACATTCAGTACTTC. It yields the protein CASSPRGAIDIQYF. The V and J genes are TRBV18 and TRBJ2-4, with D perhaps given as TRBD1 or TRBD2 (6 bases each). Per germline, CDR1 KGHSH and CDR2 LQKENI. With 1 base removed from V and 8 bases from J, the gap between germline ends came to 12 bases. This CDR3 has 14 residues.

V usage is TRBV7-3 and J usage is TRBJ2-2, with D possibly TRBD2 on 6 matching bases. V was clipped by 4 bases and J by 1 base, with 10 bases between them. This CDR3 comprises 15 residues. The V gene's germline CDR1 is SGHTA and CDR2 FQGTGA. The CDR3 nucleotides are TGTGCCAGCAGCTCGGGACTCTTGAACACCGGGGAGCTGTTTTTT. Its translation is CASSSGLLNTGELFF.

The CDR3 DNA is TGCGCCAGCAGCAGGGACAGGGAGTACGAGCAGTACGTC. This codes for CASSRDREYEQYV. The chain is built from TRBV10-2 and TRBJ2-7, with 9 nucleotides matching TRBD1. The V gene's germline CDR1 is WSHSY and CDR2 SAAADI. After removal of 6 bases from V and 4 bases from J, the junction contained 4 bases not matched to a gene. This CDR3 is built from 13 residues.

The rearrangement uses TRBV30 and TRBJ1-5; the match to TRBD1 covers 9 bases. The germline V gene has CDR1 GTSNPN and CDR2 SVGIG (reference sequence). Trimming at V came to 3 bases and at J to 0 bases, leaving 9 bases not matched to a gene. CDR3 size: 17 residues. Here the CDR3 DNA reads TGTGCCTGGAGCCACGGGACAGGGAGCCTTAGCAATCAGCCCCAGCATTTT. Protein sequence: CAWSHGTGSLSNQPQHF.

The V and J genes are TRBV11-3 and TRBJ2-3, with D maybe TRBD2 (6 bases). Germline V lookup: CDR1 SGHNT, CDR2 YENEEA. This CDR3 is built from 15 residues. V was shortened by 5 bases and J by 5 bases, with 17 bases between the two germline ends. The CDR3 region has the DNA TGTGCCAGCAGCCTGACGGGGGTAGGAGGAGATACGCAGTATTTT. Its protein is CASSLTGVGGDTQYF.

This sequence joins TRBV18 and TRBJ1-1; D unresolved. V was pared by 5 bases and J by 1 base, with 11 bases between. The CDR3 contains 14 residues. Germline V gene data show CDR1 as KGHSH and CDR2 as LQKENI. CDR3 in amino acids: CASSVTTSNTEAFF. As DNA, the CDR3 is TGTGCCAGCTCAGTGACGACCTCGAACACTGAAGCTTTCTTT.

V usage is TRBV5-1 and J usage is TRBJ2-6, with D unclear. CDR3 length: 14 residues. Germline CDR1 SGHRS, CDR2 YFSETQ. V was cut by 0 bases and J by 2 bases, with 3 bases left in between. The CDR3 is CASSLAAGANVLTF. CDR3 nucleotide sequence: TGCGCCAGCAGCTTGGCCGCTGGGGCCAACGTCCTGACTTTC.

The chain carries TRBV29-1 and TRBJ1-5; 8 positions match TRBD1. Germline CDR1 is SQVTM and CDR2 is ANQGSEA. The CDR3 extends over 13 amino acids. V was pared by 6 bases and J by 5 bases, with 6 bases of the junction left unmatched. CDR3 nucleotides: TGCAGCGTCGGACAGGGTTCTCATCAGCCCCAGCATTTT. Residues: CSVGQGSHQPQHF. Full variable domain (remainder filled in from reference TRBV29-1 and TRBJ1-5): SAVISQKPSRDICQRGTSLTIQCQVDSQVTMMFWYRQQPGQSLTLIATANQGSEATYESGFVIDKFPISRPNLTFSTLTVSNMSPEDSSIYLCSVGQGSHQPQHFGDGTRLSIL.

This sequence joins TRBV7-9 and TRBJ1-2; 8 nucleotides line up with TRBD1. Germline V gene lookup returns CDR1 SEHNR and CDR2 FQNEAQ (reference sequence). J gave up 7 bases and V 5 bases, and 6 bases lay outside the gene matches. The CDR3 runs 13 residues. The CDR3 nucleotides are TGTGCCAGCAGCCCGACAGGGGCCTCTGGCTACACCTTC. Translation: CASSPTGASGYTF.

The chain carries TRBV24-1 and TRBJ2-5; 7 bases map to TRBD1. The V gene's germline CDR1 is KGHDR and CDR2 SFDVKD. The CDR3 has 17 amino acids. The V gene end was trimmed by 4 bases and the J gene end by 0 bases; junction bases not matched to a gene: 10. In nucleotides, the CDR3 is TGTGCCACCAGTGACCTCAAACAGGGGAGTCACCAAGAGACCCAGTACTTC. Its translation is CATSDLKQGSHQETQYF.

The rearrangement joins TRBV11-1 to TRBJ2-5; no definite D call. In germline, CDR1 is SGHAT, CDR2 FQDESV (reference sequence). The CDR3 is 12 residues long. Trimming removed 0 bases at V and 8 bases at J, with 7 bases between. CDR3 sequence: CASSLAKKTQYF. The CDR3 DNA reads as TGTGCCAGCAGCTTAGCGAAGAAAACCCAGTACTTC.

The V call is TRBV19, the J call TRBJ2-3; 8 bases are shared with TRBD1. Per the germline V gene, CDR1 is LNHDA and CDR2 is SQIVND (reference sequence). CDR3 length equals 19 residues. The J segment lost 6 bases and the V segment lost 5 bases, leaving 22 bases of the junction unmatched. The CDR3 DNA reads TGTGCCAGTAGTCCCCCCCCAATCCAAAGGACAGGGTGGAAGGATACGCAGTATTTT. Amino acids: CASSPPPIQRTGWKDTQYF.

DNA for the CDR3: TGCGCCAGCAGTCAAAGGGATCCAAGCACAGATACGCAGTATTTT. Its translation: CASSQRDPSTDTQYF. This sequence joins TRBV23-1 and TRBJ2-3; no definite D call. TRBV23-1 is noted as an ORF with a role that remains uncertain. V lost 2 bases to trimming and J lost 0 bases, with 9 bases between them. The CDR3 covers 15 residues.

The V gene is TRBV5-5, the J gene TRBJ2-5; D is unclear. Germline CDR1 reads SGHKS; CDR2 reads YYEKEE (reference sequence). With 7 bases removed from V and 5 bases from J, the gap between germline ends came to 6 bases. The CDR3 has 10 residues. The chain's CDR3 is CASSSETQYF. For the CDR3, the DNA is TGTGCCAGCTCCTCGGAGACCCAGTACTTC.

The J gene is TRBJ2-7, the V gene TRBV18; either TRBD1 or TRBD2 may fit D (5 bases each). Deletions cut 3 bases from V and 9 bases from J, with 18 bases between. This CDR3 has 14 residues. From germline, CDR1 is KGHSH and CDR2 LQKENI. The CDR3: CASSPGDREDGQYV. In DNA, the CDR3 is TGTGCCAGCTCACCGGGGGACCGCGAGGATGGGCAGTACGTC.

In nucleotides, the CDR3 is TGTGCCAGCACGACAGGGGATAATCAGCCCCAGCATTTT. This sequence encodes CASTTGDNQPQHF. V and J are TRBV6-5 and TRBJ1-5; 8 bases fit TRBD1. The junction had 3 bases not matched to a gene; V was cut back by 7 bases and J by 4 bases. The CDR3 runs to 13 residues. Per germline, CDR1 MNHEY and CDR2 SVGAGI.

The chain has TRBV7-2 and TRBJ2-5, with D possibly TRBD1 on 6 matching bases. The germline gives CDR1 SGHTA, CDR2 FQGNSA. V lost 5 bases to trimming and J lost 0 bases, with 13 bases between them. This CDR3 is 15 amino acids long. CDR3 bases: TGTGCCAGCAGCCCTCCCACAGGGTACCAAGAGACCCAGTACTTC. It specifies CASSPPTGYQETQYF.